Listed here is a single TCR beta chain. Its matching antigen is unknown. CDR3 length equals 14 residues. Germline V gene data show CDR1 as SGHKS and CDR2 as YYEKEE (reference sequence). Unmatched junction bases numbered 5, after V lost 3 bases and J lost 3 bases. This entry comes from a study of cytomegalovirus exposure and HLA in healthy donors. Use of 60 Vbeta and 13 Jbeta primers characterized the PCR. TCRdb's table, derived via immunoSEQ multiplex PCR, lists solely in-frame clones and lacks some. Here the sample spans over 200,000 clones, around 89% being singletons. Study-wide results and caveats: It was reported that the classifier diagnosed cytomegalovirus status with high specificity and sensitivity in both the original and validation cohorts. More clonal expansion characterized HLA-associated TCR beta chains than equally common others in a later analysis. Reportedly, a later analysis found an Asian-associated ancestry cluster had fewer N-insertions than the approximately 670-donor mean. As a later analysis revealed, the rate of TCR association differed by HLA locus, with DRB1 most and HLA-C fewest.

The clonotype originates from a woman aged 18 to 35 in good health and CMV-seronegative. The sample was PBMCs. V gene TRBV5-5 combines with J gene TRBJ1-1; 7 bases map to TRBD1. The DNA for the CDR3 is TGTGCCAGCAGCTGGAGGGGGCTTGACACTGAAGCTTTCTTT. It specifies CASSWRGLDTEAFF. Variable domain in full (rest from reference TRBV5-5 and TRBJ1-1): DAGVTQSPTHLIKTRGQQVTLRCSPISGHKSVSWYQQVLGQGPQFIFQYYEKEERGRGNFPDRFSARQFPNYSSELNVNALLLGDSALYLCASSWRGLDTEAFFGQGTRLTVV.